Below are 13 T cell receptor beta chains sequenced from a single sample in a study of identical twins. Each CDR3 protein gets one entry after TCRdb re-called the 5' RACE reads with MiXCR. Among roughly 690,000 distinct CDR3 sequences listed, roughly 20% were seen once. In addition, the sample was reused for a study of T cells expressing NK-cell markers.

The material sequenced was PBMCs. These receptors all come from a woman aged 18-35 years in good health.

The V gene is TRBV7-9, the J gene TRBJ2-6; 9 bases line up with TRBD1. The germline gives CDR1 SEHNR, CDR2 FQNEAQ (reference sequence). This CDR3 has 17 amino acids. Trimming took 2 bases from V and 4 from J; bases not matched to a gene: 6. The CDR3 nucleotides are TGTGCCAGCAGCTTAAGACAGGGGGTAACCGGGGCCAACGTCCTGACTTTC. Translated: CASSLRQGVTGANVLTF.

The table lists this clonotype with many counts. CDR3 sequence reads: CSAGGGGSYEQYF. CDR3 nucleotide sequence: TGCAGTGCGGGTGGGGGCGGCTCCTACGAGCAGTACTTC. The rearrangement joins TRBV20-1 to TRBJ2-7; a possible D gene is TRBD1 (6 bases). V dropped 6 bases and J dropped 0 bases, with 12 bases sitting between them. CDR1 and CDR2 (germline): DFQATT, SNEGSKA (reference sequence). The CDR3 is 13 residues long.

This chain joins TRBV20-1 and TRBJ1-2, with TRBD1 identical over 8 bases. Germline V lookup: CDR1 DFQATT, CDR2 SNEGSKA (reference sequence). This CDR3 spans 11 amino acids. CDR3 amino acids: CRAQGEYGYTF. DNA for the CDR3: TGCAGAGCACAGGGGGAATATGGCTACACCTTC.

This chain uses TRBV27 with TRBJ2-7; the match to TRBD2 covers 11 bases. The CDR3 covers 14 residues. The junction had 4 bases not matched to a gene; V was cut back by 5 bases and J by 4 bases. Germline CDR1 MNHEY, CDR2 SMNVEV (reference sequence). CDR3 protein: CASSLRTSGYEQYF. The CDR3 DNA sequence: TGTGCCAGCAGTCTTAGGACTAGCGGGTACGAGCAGTACTTC.

The chain links TRBV5-1 to TRBJ2-7; D uncertain. The CDR3 is 13 amino acids. In germline, CDR1 is SGHRS, CDR2 YFSETQ. V was clipped by 3 bases and J by 6 bases, with 13 bases between them. CDR3 protein: CASSYQPILEQYF. The CDR3 nucleotides are TGCGCCAGCAGCTACCAGCCGATCCTCGAGCAGTACTTC.

This clonotype was seen at least ten times. An end of the junction differs from the germline gene, which may be a read error. The chain recombines TRBV5-4 with TRBJ2-7; no definite D call. This CDR3 has 11 residues. The V gene's germline CDR1 is SGHNT and CDR2 YYREEE (reference sequence). Here the CDR3 DNA reads TGTGCCAATGGGAACTCCGACGAGCAGTACTTC. Its protein is CANGNSDEQYF.

The chain couples TRBV7-8 to TRBJ2-1, with TRBD2 identical over 11 bases. The V gene end was trimmed by 6 bases and the J gene end by 0 bases; junction bases not matched to a gene: 10. CDR3 length equals 18 residues. Germline V gene lookup returns CDR1 SGHVS and CDR2 FQNEAQ. DNA for the CDR3: TGTGCCAGCAGTGATCCGGGACTAGCGGCAAGCTCCTACAATGAGCAGTTCTTC. This sequence encodes CASSDPGLAASSYNEQFF.

This clonotype was picked up a small number of times. This rearrangement joins TRBV10-3 to TRBJ2-7; 14 positions agree with TRBD2. Germline trimming cut 8 bases from V and 0 bases from J; bases unmatched to any gene: 9. This CDR3 contains 17 residues. Germline V CDR1 and CDR2: ENHRY, SYGVKD. CDR3 nucleotides: TGTGCCATCTCCTGGACTAGCGGGGGGCCGAACTCCTACGAGCAGTACTTC. Translated, it gives CAISWTSGGPNSYEQYF.

This clonotype was seen ten or more times. CDR3 bases: TGTGCCATCAGCGAGAAGACCGGGGAGCTGTTTTTT. Translation gives CAISEKTGELFF. The chain carries TRBV10-3 and TRBJ2-2; no clear D. The CDR3 contains 12 residues. The V and J ends lost 6 bases and 5 bases respectively, with 7 bases between them. CDR1 and CDR2 (germline): ENHRY, SYGVKD.

This clonotype has only one observation. The chain carries TRBV21-1 and TRBJ2-7. TRBV21-1 is given as a pseudogene. The CDR3 spans 12 residues. CDR3 region: CASRTLDYEQYF. CDR3 DNA sequence: TGTGCCAGCCGGACGCTGGACTACGAGCAGTACTTC.

This clonotype was detected many times. The chain uses TRBV3-1 and TRBJ2-3, with D tentatively TRBD1 (5 bases). Trimming took 8 bases from V and 1 from J, leaving 13 bases between them. The CDR3 runs to 14 residues. Germline loops: CDR1 LGHDT, CDR2 YNNKEL (reference sequence). CDR3 in DNA: TGTGCCAGCCGCCTAGGGGAACGCACAGATACGCAGTATTTT. It yields the protein CASRLGERTDTQYF.

The gene calls are TRBV5-4 and TRBJ2-4, with D uncertain. The ends were cut back, 0 bases at V and 0 bases at J, with 10 bases in the middle. This CDR3 comprises 16 residues. CDR1 and CDR2 (germline): SGHNT, YYREEE (reference sequence). CDR3 sequence (DNA): TGTGCCAGCAGCTTGGGGCAGCTATTAGCCAAAAACATTCAGTACTTC. Translation gives CASSLGQLLAKNIQYF.

The chain joins TRBV12-3 or TRBV12-4 to TRBJ1-1; D not certain. The CDR3 has 14 amino acids. V was shortened by 2 bases and J by 0 bases, with 7 bases between the two germline ends. CDR3 region: CASSLKAVNTEAFF. The CDR3 DNA follows: TGTGCCAGCAGTTTAAAGGCGGTGAACACTGAAGCTTTCTTT.